Listed below are T cell receptor beta chains from one sample, sequenced in a study of T-cell reconstitution after alpha-beta-depleted transplantation in children. TCRdb analysed the PCR reads with MiXCR anew, one entry per CDR3 protein. There are roughly 590,000 distinct CDR3 sequences in the sample; around 16% occur only once, and about 1.1% lies in the top ten. The specimen was PBMCs from the stem cell graft donor, collected from the stem cell graft. The receptor source for this set is a human donor who donated a stem cell graft to a child with acute myeloid leukemia. Both conserved end residues are part of each CDR3. The D gene is left open where the match is weak. Clone size is stated in some rows and not others, as once, few, many or a class when expanded.

clone size	D gene	V gene	J gene	CDR3 protein	CDR3 DNA
few	TRBD2	TRBV4-3	TRBJ2-2	CASSQDPGLSTGELFF	TGCGCCAGCAGCCAAGATCCGGGACTATCTACCGGGGAGCTGTTTTTT
few	TRBD2	TRBV4-3	TRBJ2-3	CASSQDATGGHEDTQYF	TGCGCCAGCAGCCAAGATGCGACGGGGGGGCATGAAGATACGCAGTATTTT
many	.	TRBV9	TRBJ2-3	CASSQTRTSPDTQYF	TGTGCCAGCAGCCAGACTCGCACCTCTCCAGATACGCAGTATTTT
many	TRBD1	TRBV4-3	TRBJ1-1	CASSLKQGAEAFF	TGCGCCAGCAGTCTAAAACAGGGGGCTGAGGCTTTCTTT
many	.	TRBV5-4	TRBJ2-1	CASSADSFNEQFF	TGTGCCAGCAGCGCGGACAGCTTCAATGAGCAGTTCTTC
few	.	TRBV13	TRBJ2-2	CASSLGGSWATGELFF	TGTGCCAGCAGCTTAGGCGGTTCTTGGGCCACCGGGGAGCTGTTTTTT
.	.	TRBV30	TRBJ1-4	CAWSVAARGNEKLFF	TGTGCCTGGAGTGTAGCTGCCCGGGGGAATGAAAAACTGTTTTTT
many	TRBD1	TRBV20-1	TRBJ1-2	CSVFGTAYGYTF	TGCAGTGTGTTCGGGACAGCCTATGGCTACACCTTC
many	TRBD1	TRBV27	TRBJ1-2	CASSLMGGRGNYGYTF	TGTGCCAGCAGTTTAATGGGAGGCAGGGGGAACTATGGCTACACCTTC
once	.	TRBV16	TRBJ2-2	CASSQWSTGELFF	TGTGCCAGCAGCCAATGGAGCACCGGGGAGCTGTTTTTT
.	.	TRBV7-2	TRBJ1-4	CASSLVGGTGEKLFF	TGTGCCAGCAGCTTAGTGGGGGGGACCGGGGAAAAACTGTTTTTT
many	TRBD1	TRBV29-1	TRBJ2-7	CSATGQSYEQYF	TGCAGCGCTACGGGACAGTCCTACGAGCAGTACTTC
few	TRBD1	TRBV10-3	TRBJ1-1	CATKPGQGARRNTEAFF	TGTGCCACCAAACCGGGACAGGGGGCGCGGAGGAACACTGAAGCTTTCTTT
few	.	TRBV13	TRBJ2-7	CASSLDQTGYEQYF	TGTGCCAGCAGCTTAGACCAAACAGGCTACGAGCAGTACTTC
many	.	TRBV20-1	TRBJ1-3	CSARPARTPGNTIYF	TGCAGTGCTAGACCCGCCCGGACTCCTGGAAACACCATATATTTT
.	TRBD2	TRBV4-1	TRBJ2-1	CASSQDGTGGSYNEQFF	TGCGCCAGCAGCCAAGATGGGACGGGAGGCTCCTACAATGAGCAGTTCTTC
few	.	TRBV15	TRBJ2-2	CATSNGPGELFF	TGTGCCACCAGCAACGGCCCCGGGGAGCTGTTTTTT
.	.	TRBV20-1	TRBJ1-1	CSANALLRGTEAFF	TGCAGTGCTAATGCCTTACTGAGGGGTACTGAAGCTTTCTTT
.	.	TRBV11-2	TRBJ2-7	CASSPVRGGYEQYF	TGTGCCAGCAGTCCAGTCAGGGGCGGGTACGAGCAGTACTTC
.	TRBD1	TRBV10-3	TRBJ1-2	CAIRPDRGQTNYGYTF	TGTGCCATCAGACCTGACAGGGGCCAAACTAACTATGGCTACACCTTC
few	.	TRBV7-9	TRBJ2-2	CASSLAPEAGELFF	TGTGCCAGCAGCTTAGCGCCGGAGGCCGGGGAGCTGTTTTTT
many	.	TRBV20-1	TRBJ2-3	CSARDPSAFSTDTQYF	TGCAGTGCTAGAGATCCGTCGGCATTTAGCACAGATACGCAGTATTTT
many	.	TRBV24-1	TRBJ2-1	CATSAESHEQFF	TGTGCCACCAGTGCGGAATCCCATGAGCAGTTCTTC